This T cell receptor (beta chain) was documented in a study of cytomegalovirus exposure and HLA in healthy donors. The study's findings and limits: It was confirmed in vitro that a few of the CMV-associated chains were specific for CMV antigens. Researchers counted 150 to 200 TCR beta chains as cytomegalovirus-associated. Most TCRs appeared rarely, but some public TCRs recurred in many donors.

Generated by immunoSEQ multiplex PCR, the TCRdb table keeps only in-frame clones and is missing some. The table includes over 150,000 clones, roughly nine tenths detected once. Note on this clone: What it binds is not known.

The length of the CDR3 is 14 residues. This receptor was obtained from a woman aged 30 to 39 in good health and CMV-seronegative. The gene calls are TRBV21-1 and TRBJ1-5. TRBV21-1 is described as a pseudogene. Material: PBMCs. The CDR3 reads CASSNVEGGKPQHF. CDR3 nucleotides: TGTGCCAGCAGCAATGTAGAGGGTGGGAAGCCCCAGCATTTT.